This TCR beta chain originates from a study of OX40 agonist ivuxolimab in advanced cancers. Study background: People who had prior anti-PD-1, anti-PD-L1 or anti-CTLA-4 therapy could take part, and around 39% had some. Study results and limitations: Individuals who were partial responders at 0.1-3.0 mg/kg had clonal expansion that ranked among the lowest. Fewer expanded clones were found on average in CD4+ than in CD8+ T cells.

Here immunoSEQ multiplex PCR was the method, and the copy in TCRdb shows in-frame clones only, minus some. The sample records under 80,000 clones, around 90% being singletons. V shed 3 bases, J shed 5 bases, and the junction held 10 bases outside the gene matches. The CDR3 extends over 15 amino acids. CDR1 is SGHNT, CDR2 YYREEE, per germline (reference sequence). As for this clone: Its antigen is unidentified.

The clonotype originates from an adult with an advanced solid tumor such as melanoma, head and neck, liver or kidney cancer. Sequenced here: CD4+ or CD8+ T cells sorted from blood, sampled in a trial of the OX40 agonist ivuxolimab. The chain joins TRBV5-4 to TRBJ1-2; TRBD1 agrees at 7 bases. CDR3 sequence reads: CASSSDPDRAYGYTF. For the CDR3, the DNA is TGTGCCAGCAGCTCTGACCCTGACAGGGCTTATGGCTACACCTTC.